This T cell receptor beta chain was profiled in a study of T cell repertoires in cytomegalovirus infection (dated by TCRdb to between 2018 and 2021). Turning to the overall study: Peptide stimulations targeted recently identified HLA-C-restricted CMV epitopes, whose presentation resists viral immunomodulation, together with well-studied HLA-B-restricted epitopes. Donor HLA type was relevant to the analysis, because carriage of CMV infection together with the matching HLA type was indicated by public TCR beta signatures.

This specimen's treatment or condition label, per the study, means: in vitro stimulation with specific CMV peptide epitopes to enrich CMV-specific T cells. The sequencer was an Illumina HiSeq 1500. The public reads were run again by TCRdb, first through fastp at Q25 and then through MiXCR, and only productive beta chains were kept. Identical CDR3 protein sequences are pooled into one entry, listed with their most common genes and DNA. The sample has around 770,000 distinct CDR3 sequences on record, almost 30% of them singletons. About 12% of the sample is held by the ten biggest clonotypes. Remarks on this clonotype: What antigen it recognizes has not been identified. No qualities accompany the bases; no much larger clone lies one base away.

Findings and caveats that apply to the study as a whole: Cumulative frequency of public TCR beta family members discriminated carriers of CMV infection plus the relevant HLA type in this cohort and an independent approximately 370-donor cohort. The ex vivo response was dominated by HLA-C-restricted CMV-specific TCR beta clonotypes, and the single most frequent clonotype in two of eight donors was supplied by these HLA-C-restricted clonotypes.

The receptor was derived from a human donor in good health (CMV status not recorded). Some clones in this sample may be carry-over from other donors' samples. The sequenced sample was cultured CD8+ T cells from PBMCs, obtained from culture after CMV antigen stimulation.

The CDR3 in this case is CASSMTGGALGYTF. The nucleotide sequence is TGCGCCAGCAGCATGACAGGGGGCGCTTTGGGCTACACCTTC. The chain is assembled from TRBV5-1 and TRBJ1-2; TRBD1 lines up with 10 middle nucleotides. The CDR3 covers 14 residues, taking in both the cysteine and the phenylalanine. The DNA shown is the 42-base CDR3, in frame from base 1. Relative to germline, V is missing 4 bases and J is missing 8 bases, with 8 bases of the junction outside any gene match. In the germline V gene, CDR1 corresponds to SGHRS and CDR2 to YFSETQ.